These 20 T cell receptor beta chains were sequenced from one sample in a study of PD-1 blockade in classical Hodgkin lymphoma. TCRdb's table, derived via immunoSEQ multiplex PCR, lists solely in-frame clones and lacks some. The table includes approximately 9,500 clones, just under 75% detected once. No patient escaped relapse after autologous stem cell transplantation, and brentuximab vedotin exposure varied. Magnetic negative selection was used to purify CD4+ T cells from PBMCs that had been thawed. The specimen was CD4+ T cells from blood, collected at baseline. All receptors derive from a human donor with classical Hodgkin lymphoma.

The chain joins TRBV28 to TRBJ2-3; the D gene is possibly TRBD2 (6 bases). CDR3 length: 16 amino acids. Germline CDR1 reads MDHEN; CDR2 reads SYDVKM. V was trimmed by 5 bases and J by 1 base, leaving 16 bases between them. CDR3 protein: CASSPPGSGGTDTQYF. DNA for the CDR3: TGTGCCAGCAGTCCCCCTGGTAGCGGAGGCACAGATACGCAGTATTTT.

This clone was seen just once. V usage is TRBV7-2 and J usage is TRBJ2-3, with 8 bases aligning to TRBD1. Germline values: CDR1 SGHTA, CDR2 FQGNSA. V gave up 1 base and J gave up 3 bases; unmatched junction bases: 3. The CDR3 is 15 amino acids. The CDR3 here is CASSLGQGWTDTQYF. CDR3 bases: TGTGCCAGCAGCTTAGGACAGGGGTGGACAGATACGCAGTATTTT.

This clone has only a few counts. The gene calls are TRBV18 and TRBJ1-6; D remains ambiguous. In germline, CDR1 is KGHSH, CDR2 LQKENI. The CDR3 is 14 amino acids. Trimming shortened V by 0 bases and J by 12 bases, and 12 bases separated the two germline ends. As DNA, the CDR3 is TGTGCCAGCTCACCACCGGGCGGAGACGGACCCCTCCACTTT. Its protein is CASSPPGGDGPLHF. Full variable domain (rest looked up from reference TRBV18 and TRBJ1-6): NAGVMQNPRHLVRRRGQEARLRCSPMKGHSHVYWYRQLPEEGLKFMVYLQKENIIDESGMPKERFSAEFPKEGPSILRIQQVVRGDSAAYFCASSPPGGDGPLHFGNGTRLTVT.

The J gene is TRBJ1-6, the V gene TRBV6-5; D gene ambiguous. The CDR3 length is 12 residues. V lost 6 bases and J 10 bases, leaving 10 bases between the germline ends. Germline lookup yields CDR1 MNHEY and CDR2 SVGAGI. The CDR3 sequence: CASRDPESPLHF. The CDR3 nucleotides read TGTGCCAGCAGGGATCCTGAGTCACCCCTCCACTTT.

The V gene is TRBV29-1, the J gene TRBJ1-1; D unclear. The CDR3 sequence is 14 residues long. Germline V lookup: CDR1 SQVTM, CDR2 ANQGSEA. The V and J ends lost 5 bases and 0 bases respectively, with 13 bases between them. CDR3 protein: CSVLGRRVNTEAFF. The CDR3 DNA reads TGCAGCGTTCTAGGTCGCAGAGTGAACACTGAAGCTTTCTTT.

This sequence joins TRBV5-6 and TRBJ2-3; D not certain. The CDR3 spans 16 residues. Germline lookup yields CDR1 SGHDT and CDR2 YYEEEE. V shed 1 base and J shed 1 base, with 13 bases lying between them. The CDR3 protein is CASSLLMGLGTDTQYF. The CDR3 DNA reads as TGTGCCAGCAGCTTGTTGATGGGTTTGGGCACAGATACGCAGTATTTT.

The chain couples TRBV4-1 to TRBJ1-2; D possibly corresponds to TRBD1 (5 bases). With 1 base removed from V and 1 base from J, the gap between germline ends came to 16 bases. This CDR3 has 17 residues. The V gene's germline CDR1 is MGHRA and CDR2 YSYEKL. DNA for the CDR3: TGCGCCAGCAGCCAAGCGCCCGGACGAGGGGATAACTATGGCTACACCTTC. Its translation: CASSQAPGRGDNYGYTF.

This clone has only one observation. The chain recombines TRBV6-1 with TRBJ1-5, with 8 bases matching TRBD1. This CDR3 has 13 amino acids. The V segment lost 8 bases and the J segment 5 bases; nucleotides outside the gene matches: 5. Looked up from germline, CDR1 is MNHNS and CDR2 is SASEGT. CDR3 DNA: TGTGCCAGCGAAGACAGGGGACATCAGCCCCAGCATTTT. Translating it yields CASEDRGHQPQHF.

Written as DNA, the CDR3 is TGTGCCAGCAGTGACTCGAGGGACGGCCTGGGTGGCTACACCTTC. Encoded protein: CASSDSRDGLGGYTF. The genes are TRBV6-4 and TRBJ1-2; D might be TRBD1 (5 bases). The germline V and J ends were trimmed by 0 bases and 7 bases, with 15 bases remaining between them. The length of the CDR3 is 15 residues. The germline V gene has CDR1 MRHNA and CDR2 SNTAGT.

The rearrangement joins TRBV28 to TRBJ2-5, with 9 bases aligning to TRBD1. CDR1 and CDR2 from the germline V gene are MDHEN and SYDVKM. The CDR3 runs 15 residues. V shed 4 bases, J shed 3 bases, and the junction held 6 bases outside the gene matches. The DNA of the CDR3 is TGTGCCAGCAGTTCCTCCCGGACAGGGGAAGAGACCCAGTACTTC. This sequence encodes CASSSSRTGEETQYF.

This chain joins TRBV13 and TRBJ2-3; D gene unclear. V was cut by 3 bases and J by 0 bases, with 7 bases left in between. The CDR3 is 14 residues long. Germline assignment: CDR1 PRHDT and CDR2 FYEKMQ (reference sequence). The CDR3 sequence is CASSFTSSTDTQYF. In DNA, the CDR3 is TGTGCCAGCAGCTTTACTTCTAGCACAGATACGCAGTATTTT.

The chain has TRBV28 and TRBJ1-4; no clear D. CDR1 is MDHEN and CDR2 is SYDVKM in the germline V gene. CDR3 length: 14 residues. Trimming left V 6 bases short and J 8 bases short, with 16 bases between. The CDR3 here is CASRFPGRSEKLFF. CDR3 bases: TGTGCCAGCAGATTCCCCGGAAGGAGCGAAAAACTGTTTTTT.

V and J are TRBV9 and TRBJ2-5, with D tentatively TRBD2 (6 bases). The V end lost 3 bases, the J end lost 0 bases, and 12 bases lay between the germline ends. The CDR3 length is 15 residues. Germline assignment: CDR1 SGDLS and CDR2 YYNGEE. CDR3 loop: CASSAGGVNQETQYF. The DNA of the CDR3 is TGTGCCAGCAGCGCCGGAGGGGTTAACCAAGAGACCCAGTACTTC.

The gene calls are TRBV29-1 and TRBJ1-1; TRBD1 is a possible D gene (6 bases). Germline assignment: CDR1 SQVTM and CDR2 ANQGSEA. The V and J ends lost 7 bases and 1 base respectively, with 16 bases between them. The CDR3 length is 14 residues. CDR3 residues: CSAKGGGRNTEAFF. The CDR3 coding sequence is TGCAGCGCTAAGGGGGGGGGACGGAACACTGAAGCTTTCTTT.

This clone has more than one count but fewer than ten. The chain employs TRBV7-6 and TRBJ1-2; no clear D. CDR3 length: 15 residues. Germline V gene data show CDR1 as SGHVS and CDR2 as FNYEAQ. The V gene lost 5 bases and the J gene lost 2 bases, with 15 bases spanning the gap. The CDR3 nucleotides read TGTGCCAGCAGCCCTAGGGTGGCAGCGAACTATGGCTACACCTTC. As protein: CASSPRVAANYGYTF.

This clone showed up just a few times. CDR3 sequence: CATSRDLGTTDEQYF. The CDR3 bases are TGTGCCACCAGCAGAGATCTTGGGACTACGGACGAGCAGTACTTC. The genes are TRBV15 and TRBJ2-7, with 7 bases fitting TRBD2. V shed 0 bases, J shed 5 bases, and the junction held 7 bases outside the gene matches. Per the germline V gene, CDR1 is LNHNV and CDR2 is YYDKDF (reference sequence). CDR3 length: 15 amino acids.

The V gene is TRBV19, the J gene TRBJ2-7; weak D call: TRBD2 (6 bases). This CDR3 has 15 amino acids. Trimming cost V 1 base and J 3 bases, with 13 bases left between them. CDR1 LNHDA and CDR2 SQIVND come from the germline V gene (reference sequence). In DNA, the CDR3 is TGTGCCAGTAGTATAGCCGGGAGAGAGAACTACGAGCAGTACTTC. The encoded protein is CASSIAGRENYEQYF.

The chain links TRBV18 to TRBJ1-5, with 7 bases fitting TRBD1. The CDR3 loop spans 14 amino acids. After removal of 5 bases from V and 8 bases from J, the junction contained 9 bases not matched to a gene. CDR1 is KGHSH and CDR2 is LQKENI in the germline V gene. Here the CDR3 DNA reads TGTGCCAGCTCAATTAGGACAGGTCTTGAGCCCCAGCATTTT. Its protein product is CASSIRTGLEPQHF.

The V and J genes are TRBV6-6 and TRBJ1-5; a weak D match, TRBD1 (5 bases). This CDR3 is built from 13 residues. Germline values: CDR1 MNHNY, CDR2 SVGAGI (reference sequence). Deletions cut 4 bases from V and 2 bases from J, with 6 bases between. CDR3 in amino acids: CASSSQGNQPQHF. CDR3 in DNA: TGTGCCAGCAGTTCACAGGGCAATCAGCCCCAGCATTTT.

The CDR3 sequence: CASSASLGQHEQFF. In nucleotides, the CDR3 is TGTGCCAGCAGTGCAAGCCTGGGACAGCATGAGCAGTTCTTC. The chain uses TRBV25-1 and TRBJ2-1, with 7 bases fitting TRBD1. Germline assignment: CDR1 MGHDK and CDR2 SYGVNS. The CDR3 consists of 14 residues. With 4 bases clipped from V and 8 bases from J, the junction kept 8 bases outside the gene matches.